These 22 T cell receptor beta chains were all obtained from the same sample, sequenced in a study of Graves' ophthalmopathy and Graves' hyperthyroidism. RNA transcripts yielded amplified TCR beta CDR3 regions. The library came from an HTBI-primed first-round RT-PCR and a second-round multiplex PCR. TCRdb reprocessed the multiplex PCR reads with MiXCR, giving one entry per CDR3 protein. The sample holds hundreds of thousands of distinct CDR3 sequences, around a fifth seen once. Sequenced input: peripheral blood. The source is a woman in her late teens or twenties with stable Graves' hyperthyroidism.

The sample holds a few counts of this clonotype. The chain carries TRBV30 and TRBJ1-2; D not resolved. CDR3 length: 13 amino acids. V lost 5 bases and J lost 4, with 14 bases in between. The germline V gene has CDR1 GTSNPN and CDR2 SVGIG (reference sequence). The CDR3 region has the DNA TGTGCCTGGGGGGTAGGGCAAATCTATGGCTACACCTTC. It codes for CAWGVGQIYGYTF.

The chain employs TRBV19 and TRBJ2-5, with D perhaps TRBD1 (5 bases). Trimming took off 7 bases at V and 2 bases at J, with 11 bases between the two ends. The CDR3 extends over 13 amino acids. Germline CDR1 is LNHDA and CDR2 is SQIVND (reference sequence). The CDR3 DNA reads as TGTGCCAGTATCGGCAGGGATCAAGAGACCCAGTACTTC. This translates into CASIGRDQETQYF.

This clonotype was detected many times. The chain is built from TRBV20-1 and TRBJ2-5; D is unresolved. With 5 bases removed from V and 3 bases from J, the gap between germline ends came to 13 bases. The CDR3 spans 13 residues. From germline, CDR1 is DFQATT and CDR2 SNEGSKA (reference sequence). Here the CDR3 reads CSAAWLSEETQYF. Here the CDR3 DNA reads TGCAGTGCTGCTTGGCTATCGGAAGAGACCCAGTACTTC.

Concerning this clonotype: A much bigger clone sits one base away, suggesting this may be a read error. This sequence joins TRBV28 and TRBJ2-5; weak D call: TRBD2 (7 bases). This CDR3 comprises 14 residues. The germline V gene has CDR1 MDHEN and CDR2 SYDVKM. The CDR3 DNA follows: TGTGTCAGAGGGGGGGAGGGCCCTAGGGAGACCCAGTACTTC. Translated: CVRGGEGPRETQYF.

The chain's CDR3 is CASSQLTQTRTEAFF. The CDR3 DNA reads TGTGCCAGCAGCCAACTTACCCAGACTCGCACTGAAGCTTTCTTT. J is TRBJ1-1 and V is TRBV3-1; D is unclear. V lost 2 bases and J lost 4, with 14 bases in between. Germline V lookup: CDR1 LGHDT, CDR2 YNNKEL (reference sequence). This CDR3 contains 15 residues.

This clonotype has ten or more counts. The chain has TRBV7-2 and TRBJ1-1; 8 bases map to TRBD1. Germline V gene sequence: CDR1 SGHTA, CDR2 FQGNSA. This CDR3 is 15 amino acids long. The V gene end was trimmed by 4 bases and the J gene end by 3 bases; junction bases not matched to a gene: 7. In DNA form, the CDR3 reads TGTGCCAGCAGCTCTGGACAGGGTTACTACACTGAAGCTTTCTTT. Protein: CASSSGQGYYTEAFF. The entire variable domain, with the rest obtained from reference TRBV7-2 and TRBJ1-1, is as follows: GAGVSQSPSNKVTEKGKDVELRCDPISGHTALYWYRQSLGQGLEFLIYFQGNSAPDKSGLPSDRFSAERTGGSVSTLTIQRTQQEDSAVYLCASSSGQGYYTEAFFGQGTRLTVV.

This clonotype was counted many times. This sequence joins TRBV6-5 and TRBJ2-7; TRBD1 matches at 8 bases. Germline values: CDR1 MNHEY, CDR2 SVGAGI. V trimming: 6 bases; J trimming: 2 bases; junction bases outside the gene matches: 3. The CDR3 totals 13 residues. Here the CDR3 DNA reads TGTGCCAGCAGGGCAGGGGGCCCCTACGAGCAGTACTTC. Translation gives CASRAGGPYEQYF.

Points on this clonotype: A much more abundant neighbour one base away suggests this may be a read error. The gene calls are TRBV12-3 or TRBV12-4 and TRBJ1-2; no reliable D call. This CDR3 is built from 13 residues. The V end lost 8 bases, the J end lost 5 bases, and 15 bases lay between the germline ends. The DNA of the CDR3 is TGTGCCAGCGGTCGGGTGACGGGATATGGCTACACCTTC. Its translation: CASGRVTGYGYTF.

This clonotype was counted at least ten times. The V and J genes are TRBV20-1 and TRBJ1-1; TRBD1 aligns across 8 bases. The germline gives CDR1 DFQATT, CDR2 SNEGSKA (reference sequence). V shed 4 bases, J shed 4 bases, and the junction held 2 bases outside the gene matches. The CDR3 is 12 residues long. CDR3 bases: TGCAGTGCTAACAGGGGGATCACTGAAGCTTTCTTT. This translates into CSANRGITEAFF.

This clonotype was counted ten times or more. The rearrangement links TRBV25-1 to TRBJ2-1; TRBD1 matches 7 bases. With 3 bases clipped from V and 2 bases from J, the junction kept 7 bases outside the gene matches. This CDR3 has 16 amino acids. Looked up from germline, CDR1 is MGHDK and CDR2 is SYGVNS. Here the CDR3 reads CASSDKTGKTYNEQFF. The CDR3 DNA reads TGTGCCAGCAGTGACAAGACAGGGAAGACCTACAATGAGCAGTTCTTC.

The CDR3 region is CASSKSNTGARWQETQYF. The CDR3 DNA follows: TGTGCCAGCAGCAAATCAAACACAGGGGCCCGTTGGCAAGAGACCCAGTACTTC. The V call is TRBV6-1, the J call TRBJ2-5; 7 bases are a match to TRBD1. Germline CDR1 reads MNHNS; CDR2 reads SASEGT. V was clipped by 6 bases and J by 2 bases; unmatched bases: 18. This CDR3 is built from 18 residues.

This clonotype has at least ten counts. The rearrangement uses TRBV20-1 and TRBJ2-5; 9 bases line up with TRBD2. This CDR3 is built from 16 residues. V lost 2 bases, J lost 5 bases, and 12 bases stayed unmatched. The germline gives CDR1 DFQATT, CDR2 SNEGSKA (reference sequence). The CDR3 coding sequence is TGCAGTGCTAGACCCCGAATAGCGGGAGTGTCGGAGACCCAGTACTTC. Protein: CSARPRIAGVSETQYF.

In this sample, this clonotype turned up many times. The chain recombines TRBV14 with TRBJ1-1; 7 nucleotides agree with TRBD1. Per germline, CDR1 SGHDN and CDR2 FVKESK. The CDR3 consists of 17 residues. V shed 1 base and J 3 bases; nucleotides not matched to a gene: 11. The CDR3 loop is CASSQGFHRGLYTEAFF. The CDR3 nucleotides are TGTGCCAGCAGCCAAGGATTTCACAGGGGTCTGTACACTGAAGCTTTCTTT.

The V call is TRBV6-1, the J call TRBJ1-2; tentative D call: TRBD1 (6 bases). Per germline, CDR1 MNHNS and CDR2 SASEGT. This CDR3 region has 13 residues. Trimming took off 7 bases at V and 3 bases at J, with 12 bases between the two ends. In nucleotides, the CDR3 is TGTGCCAGCACTAAAACAGGGTACTATGGCTACACCTTC. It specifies CASTKTGYYGYTF.

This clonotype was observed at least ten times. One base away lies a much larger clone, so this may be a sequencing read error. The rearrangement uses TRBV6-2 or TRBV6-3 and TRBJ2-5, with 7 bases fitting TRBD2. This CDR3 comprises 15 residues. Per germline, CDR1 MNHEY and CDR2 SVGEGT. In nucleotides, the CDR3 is TGTGCCAGCAGTTACCTGGCGGGAGACGAAGAGACCAAGTACTTC. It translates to CASSYLAGDEETKYF.

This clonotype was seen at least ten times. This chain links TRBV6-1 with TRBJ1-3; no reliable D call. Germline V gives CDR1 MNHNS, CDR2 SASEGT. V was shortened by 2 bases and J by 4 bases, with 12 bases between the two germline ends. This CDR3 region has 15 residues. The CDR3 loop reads CASSELAGSGNTIYF. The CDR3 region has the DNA TGTGCCAGCAGTGAACTTGCAGGTTCCGGAAACACCATATATTTT.

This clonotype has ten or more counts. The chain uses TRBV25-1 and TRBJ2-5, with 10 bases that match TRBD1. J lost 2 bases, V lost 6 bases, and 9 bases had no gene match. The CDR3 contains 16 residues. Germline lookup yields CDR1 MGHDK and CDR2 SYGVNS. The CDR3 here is CASRPGQGRVQETQYF. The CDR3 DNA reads TGTGCCAGCAGGCCGGGACAGGGGAGGGTGCAAGAGACCCAGTACTTC.

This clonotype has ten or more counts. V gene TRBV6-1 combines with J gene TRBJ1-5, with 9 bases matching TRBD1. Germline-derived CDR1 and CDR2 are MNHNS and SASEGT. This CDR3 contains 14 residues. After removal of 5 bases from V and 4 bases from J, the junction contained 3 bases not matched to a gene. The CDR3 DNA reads TGTGCCAGCAGTCAAGGGACAGGGAATCAGCCCCAGCATTTT. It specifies CASSQGTGNQPQHF.

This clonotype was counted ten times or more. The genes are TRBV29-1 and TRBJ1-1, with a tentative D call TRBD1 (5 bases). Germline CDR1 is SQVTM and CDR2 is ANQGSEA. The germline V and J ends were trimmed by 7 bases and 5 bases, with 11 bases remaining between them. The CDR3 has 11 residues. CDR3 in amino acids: CSGAGTTEAFF. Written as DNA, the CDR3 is TGCAGCGGGGCAGGGACGACTGAAGCTTTCTTT.

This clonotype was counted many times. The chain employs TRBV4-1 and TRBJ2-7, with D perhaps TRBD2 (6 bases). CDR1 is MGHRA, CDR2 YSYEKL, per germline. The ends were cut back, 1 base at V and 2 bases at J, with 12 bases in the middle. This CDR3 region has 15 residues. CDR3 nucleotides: TGCGCCAGCAGCCAAGGTCCAGGCGGGGCCTACGAGCAGTACTTC. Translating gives CASSQGPGGAYEQYF.

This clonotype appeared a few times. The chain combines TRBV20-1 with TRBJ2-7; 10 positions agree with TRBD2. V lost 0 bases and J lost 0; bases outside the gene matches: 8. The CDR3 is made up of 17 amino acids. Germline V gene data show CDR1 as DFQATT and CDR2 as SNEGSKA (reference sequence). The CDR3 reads CSARDSRTSGYSYEQYF. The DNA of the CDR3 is TGCAGTGCTAGAGATTCTAGGACTAGCGGATACTCCTACGAGCAGTACTTC.

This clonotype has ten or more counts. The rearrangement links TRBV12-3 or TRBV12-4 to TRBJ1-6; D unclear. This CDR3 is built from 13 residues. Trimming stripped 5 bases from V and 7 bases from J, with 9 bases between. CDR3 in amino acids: CASSLNLNSPLHF. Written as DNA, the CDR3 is TGTGCCAGCAGTCTTAACCTGAATTCACCCCTCCACTTT.